The rows below give T cell receptor beta chains drawn from one sample of a study of blood T cell repertoires in COVID-19. Profiled with immunoSEQ multiplex PCR; TCRdb holds only in-frame clones, not every one. The sample includes some 69,000 clones, roughly 79% of them seen just once. Sequences were obtained from peripheral blood. These TCRs come from a man aged 60 to 75 with acute or convalescent COVID-19. Each CDR3 is given with its conserved first and last residue. Each record gives: J gene, V gene, clone size, D gene, CDR3 DNA, CDR3 protein. D genes are given only for firm matches. A row's size may be missing; if present it is once, few, many or a size class.

J: TRBJ1-2; V: TRBV11-2; size: NA; D: TRBD1; DNA: TGTGCCAGCAGCTTAGACGCCCGGGACAGCGTAGCCTACTATGGCTACACCTTC; CDR3: CASSLDARDSVAYYGYTF
J: TRBJ1-2; V: TRBV28; size: NA; D: TRBD1; DNA: TGTGCCAGCAGTTTAGGGACAGTCAGATATGGCTACACCTTC; CDR3: CASSLGTVRYGYTF
J: TRBJ2-7; V: TRBV6-2/TRBV6-3; size: NA; D: TRBD2; DNA: TGTGCCAGCAGTCGGTTACTAGCGGACGGCGAGCAGTACTTC; CDR3: CASSRLLADGEQYF
J: TRBJ2-2; V: TRBV29-1; size: NA; D: TRBD2; DNA: TGCAGCGTGCCGGGACTAGCGGGTTTGACGAACACCGGGGAGCTGTTTTTT; CDR3: CSVPGLAGLTNTGELFF
J: TRBJ2-7; V: TRBV11-2; size: NA; D: NA; DNA: TGTGCCAGCAGCTTACTCTGGGACTTGCCGACCTACGAGCAGTACTTC; CDR3: CASSLLWDLPTYEQYF
J: TRBJ1-6; V: TRBV7-6; size: NA; D: TRBD1; DNA: TGTGCCAGCAGCCTCCTAGGTCCCGGGACAGGGGATTCACCCCTCCACTTT; CDR3: CASSLLGPGTGDSPLHF
J: TRBJ2-1; V: TRBV19; size: NA; D: TRBD2; DNA: TGTGCCAGTAGTATAGCAGCGGGGGTCGACAATGAGCAGTTCTTC; CDR3: CASSIAAGVDNEQFF
J: TRBJ2-2; V: TRBV7-6; size: NA; D: NA; DNA: TGTGCCAGCAGCTTCGAGGCCTCCACCGGGGAGCTGTTTTTT; CDR3: CASSFEASTGELFF
J: TRBJ1-4; V: TRBV5-4; size: NA; D: TRBD1; DNA: TGTGCCAGCAGCTCGCCCACAGGGGGTAATGAAAAACTGTTTTTT; CDR3: CASSSPTGGNEKLFF
J: TRBJ1-1; V: TRBV18; size: NA; D: NA; DNA: TGTGCCAGCTCACGGGGAGAGAACACTGAAGCTTTCTTT; CDR3: CASSRGENTEAFF
J: TRBJ1-1; V: TRBV6-5; size: NA; D: TRBD1; DNA: TGTGCCACCTGGACAGGGGGAAGTCGGAACACTGAAGCTTTCTTT; CDR3: CATWTGGSRNTEAFF
J: TRBJ1-1; V: TRBV6-6; size: NA; D: NA; DNA: TGTGCCAGCAGGAGGCTCTCTCCTGAAGCTTTCTTT; CDR3: CASRRLSPEAFF
J: TRBJ2-3; V: TRBV10-2; size: NA; D: NA; DNA: TGCGCCAGCACTCCCGCGGGGGCCGGCACAGATACGCAGTATTTT; CDR3: CASTPAGAGTDTQYF
J: TRBJ2-5; V: TRBV5-1; size: NA; D: NA; DNA: TGCGCCAGCTCGAAGAACAGGGAAGAGACCCAGTACTTC; CDR3: CASSKNREETQYF
J: TRBJ1-4; V: TRBV5-1; size: NA; D: TRBD1; DNA: TGCGCCAGCAGCCCCGGGACAGGAGCTCCTAATGAAAAACTGTTTTTT; CDR3: CASSPGTGAPNEKLFF
J: TRBJ2-1; V: TRBV6-4; size: few; D: TRBD2; DNA: TGTGCCAGCAGTGACGAGGCTAGCGGGGGCAATGAGCAGTTCTTC; CDR3: CASSDEASGGNEQFF
J: TRBJ2-7; V: TRBV3-1/TRBV3-2; size: many; D: NA; DNA: TGTGCCAGCAGACAAGGACTTGCCTACGAGCAGTACTTC; CDR3: CASRQGLAYEQYF
J: TRBJ2-7; V: TRBV12-3/TRBV12-4; size: NA; D: NA; DNA: TGTGCCAGCAATCGCGGGCCTGCCTACGAGCAGTACTTC; CDR3: CASNRGPAYEQYF
J: TRBJ1-5; V: TRBV30; size: NA; D: NA; DNA: TGTGCCTGGAGTGCTGCCATCTCCGGGGGTTCCAATCAGCCCCAGCATTTT; CDR3: CAWSAAISGGSNQPQHF
J: TRBJ1-1; V: TRBV2; size: NA; D: NA; DNA: TGTGCCAGCAGTGAAGCAGGGGCCCCCTACACTGAAGCTTTCTTT; CDR3: CASSEAGAPYTEAFF
J: TRBJ2-1; V: TRBV4-1; size: many; D: NA; DNA: TGCGCCAGCAGCCAAGAACGCGTCTACAATGAGCAGTTCTTC; CDR3: CASSQERVYNEQFF
J: TRBJ1-1; V: TRBV11-1; size: many; D: NA; DNA: TGTGCCAGCAGCTTTAGGACTCCGAACACTGAAGCTTTCTTT; CDR3: CASSFRTPNTEAFF
J: TRBJ2-2; V: TRBV14; size: NA; D: NA; DNA: TGTGCCAGCAGTCCCACTACCTACACCGGGGAGCTGTTTTTT; CDR3: CASSPTTYTGELFF
J: TRBJ1-5; V: TRBV7-9; size: few; D: TRBD1; DNA: TGTGCCAGCAGCAGGACAGGGGGAGGTTTGGCGGAGGGTCAGCCCCAGCATTTT; CDR3: CASSRTGGGLAEGQPQHF
J: TRBJ1-6; V: TRBV30; size: NA; D: TRBD1; DNA: TGTGCCTGGAGCGGGGACAGGGGTTATTCACCCCTCCACTTT; CDR3: CAWSGDRGYSPLHF
J: TRBJ1-2; V: TRBV5-8; size: NA; D: NA; DNA: TGTGCCAGCAGCTCGGGTATCGGGTACGTCTTCTTCTATGGCTACACCTTC; CDR3: CASSSGIGYVFFYGYTF